Shown below are 21 T cell receptor beta chains from a single sample sequenced in a study of T cells after yellow fever vaccination (dated by TCRdb to the late 2010s). The method behind the library was 5' RACE. Sequencing used an Illumina HiSeq 2500. Clones were called with MiXCR by TCRdb after fastp trimmed the public reads at Q25, and only in-frame beta chains were retained. Here each entry gathers all rows of one CDR3 protein and keeps the most common genes and DNA. The sample data list hundreds of thousands of distinct CDR3 sequences, and about 9.9% of these were observed just once. The ten top clones hold roughly 18% of the sample. What this sample's treatment or condition label stands for: live attenuated yellow fever vaccine strain. Sequencing used PBMCs, obtained on the day of the first yellow fever vaccination. All receptors come from a man aged 18 to 30 who received the YFV17D yellow fever vaccine.

Only a few counts were recorded for this clonotype. The chain couples TRBV6-5 to TRBJ1-2, with D possibly TRBD1 on 6 matching bases. V dropped 2 bases and J dropped 5 bases, with 12 bases sitting between them. CDR1 and CDR2 from the germline V gene are MNHEY and SVGAGI. The CDR3 totals 14 residues. DNA for the CDR3: TGTGCCAGCAGTTACACCCAGACAGGTTATGGCTACACCTTC. It translates to CASSYTQTGYGYTF.

This clonotype came up many times. The V gene is TRBV4-2, the J gene TRBJ2-2; TRBD1 is a possible D gene (7 bases). Trimming stripped 1 base from V and 5 bases from J, with 17 bases between. CDR1 and CDR2 from the germline V gene are LGHNA and YNFKEQ. CDR3 length equals 17 residues. The CDR3 bases are TGTGCCAGCAGCCAAGCGACAGGGAGGTTGCGTACCGGGGAGCTGTTTTTT. The encoded protein is CASSQATGRLRTGELFF.

This clonotype was observed a handful of times. V is TRBV5-1 and J is TRBJ1-6; 8 nucleotides match TRBD1. Germline V lookup: CDR1 SGHRS, CDR2 YFSETQ. CDR3 length: 15 residues. After removal of 2 bases from V and 9 bases from J, the junction contained 7 bases not matched to a gene. The chain's CDR3 is CASSFSGQGGSPLHF. CDR3 bases: TGCGCCAGCAGCTTTTCTGGACAGGGAGGTTCACCCCTCCACTTT.

This chain joins TRBV2 and TRBJ2-7; D is unclear. Deletions cut 4 bases from V and 2 bases from J, with 9 bases between. This CDR3 contains 13 residues. Germline CDR1 reads SNHLY; CDR2 reads FYNNEI. Written as DNA, the CDR3 is TGTGCCAGCAGTGTCCAGGCAGCCTACGAGCAGTACGTC. It specifies CASSVQAAYEQYV.

This clonotype has just a few counts. V gene TRBV7-2 combines with J gene TRBJ1-3; D is ambiguous. The germline V gene encodes CDR1 SGHTA and CDR2 FQGNSA. The CDR3 loop spans 12 amino acids. V lost 8 bases and J lost 0, with 5 bases in between. This CDR3 reads CASGHSGNTIYF. The CDR3 DNA is TGTGCCAGCGGGCACTCTGGAAACACCATATATTTT.

This chain joins TRBV10-3 and TRBJ2-3, with 9 bases identical to TRBD2. The junction had 5 bases not matched to a gene; V was cut back by 4 bases and J by 3 bases. Germline values: CDR1 ENHRY, CDR2 SYGVKD. This CDR3 region has 15 residues. The chain's CDR3 is CAISGGSGGTDTQYF. The CDR3 nucleotides are TGTGCCATCAGTGGCGGCAGCGGGGGGACAGATACGCAGTATTTT.

The chain has TRBV10-3 and TRBJ1-2; the D gene is possibly TRBD1 (5 bases). This CDR3 is built from 14 residues. V lost 3 bases and J lost 3, with 11 bases in between. Germline V gives CDR1 ENHRY, CDR2 SYGVKD. CDR3 residues: CAISEQDGYYGYTF. The CDR3, as DNA: TGTGCCATCAGTGAACAGGACGGATACTATGGCTACACCTTC.

This clonotype was observed a few times. This chain connects TRBV29-1 to TRBJ2-5; 9 positions match TRBD1. V gave up 6 bases and J gave up 5 bases; unmatched junction bases: 10. The germline gives CDR1 SQVTM, CDR2 ANQGSEA. The CDR3 extends over 14 amino acids. Here the CDR3 reads CSVVDRGAMETQYF. The DNA for the CDR3 is TGCAGCGTCGTGGACAGGGGCGCTATGGAGACCCAGTACTTC.

There are a few counts of this clonotype. The chain joins TRBV19 to TRBJ2-4; 9 bases agree with TRBD1. The germline CDR1 and CDR2 sequences are LNHDA and SQIVND (reference sequence). CDR3 length: 16 amino acids. J gave up 3 bases and V 5 bases, and 8 bases lay outside the gene matches. CDR3 residues: CASSVTGGGGKNIQYF. The DNA of the CDR3 is TGTGCCAGTAGTGTAACAGGGGGCGGAGGCAAAAACATTCAGTACTTC.

This chain uses TRBV11-1 with TRBJ1-4, with a possible D match to TRBD1 (6 bases). Germline-derived CDR1 and CDR2 are SGHAT and FQDESV (reference sequence). CDR3 length: 18 residues. The V end lost 5 bases, the J end lost 5 bases, and 24 bases lay between the germline ends. The CDR3 here is CASSKYGGGRVANEKLFF. CDR3 nucleotide sequence: TGTGCCAGCAGCAAATACGGGGGGGGCAGGGTAGCCAATGAAAAACTGTTTTTT.

CDR3 in DNA: TGCGCCAGCAGCTTGGTGGTCCACGAGCAGTTCTTC. Its protein product is CASSLVVHEQFF. The chain couples TRBV5-1 to TRBJ2-1; D is unresolved. There are 12 residues in the CDR3. V was cut by 0 bases and J by 10 bases, with 8 bases left in between. Germline CDR1 reads SGHRS; CDR2 reads YFSETQ. Together with reference TRBV5-1 and TRBJ2-1, the CDR3 gives the full variable domain: KAGVTQTPRYLIKTRGQQVTLSCSPISGHRSVSWYQQTPGQGLQFLFEYFSETQRNKGNFPGRFSGRQFSNSRSEMNVSTLELGDSALYLCASSLVVHEQFFGPGTRLTVL.

The V gene is TRBV11-2, the J gene TRBJ2-6, with unresolved D. V was clipped by 5 bases and J by 0 bases, with 17 bases between them. Germline-derived CDR1 and CDR2 are SGHAT and FQNNGV. The CDR3 is made up of 18 amino acids. The CDR3, as DNA: TGTGCCAGCAGCCTGCGAGTGAAGGTGAACTCTGGGGCCAACGTCCTGACTTTC. Amino acid sequence: CASSLRVKVNSGANVLTF.

This clonotype was picked up many times. An end of the junction does not agree with germline; a read error may underlie this. In nucleotides, the CDR3 is TGTGCCAGCAGCCAAGATTTGGGGGGCAATCAGCCCCAGCATTTT. As protein: CASSQDLGGNQPQHF. V and J are TRBV4-3 and TRBJ1-5, with D maybe TRBD1 (5 bases). The CDR3 length is 15 residues. Germline CDR1 LGHNA, CDR2 YSLEER.

This clonotype was counted between two and nine times. V gene TRBV11-1 combines with J gene TRBJ2-6; unclear D gene. Per the germline V gene, CDR1 is SGHAT and CDR2 is FQDESV (reference sequence). The CDR3 spans 18 residues. V lost 1 base to trimming and J lost 0 bases, with 13 bases between them. The CDR3 loop is CASSLVGLAPSGANVLTF. The CDR3 coding sequence is TGTGCCAGCAGCTTAGTTGGTCTCGCCCCCTCTGGGGCCAACGTCCTGACTTTC.

V is TRBV25-1 and J is TRBJ1-2; TRBD1 aligns across 8 bases. Per germline, CDR1 MGHDK and CDR2 SYGVNS. The CDR3 runs to 12 residues. V lost 6 bases and J lost 7; bases outside the gene matches: 4. CDR3 nucleotides: TGTGCCAGCAGGGGGACAGGTGGTGGCTACACCTTC. Residues: CASRGTGGGYTF.

The rearrangement uses TRBV7-2 and TRBJ2-3; 8 bases line up with TRBD2. Germline-derived CDR1 and CDR2 are SGHTA and FQGNSA. This CDR3 spans 15 amino acids. Germline trimming cut 3 bases from V and 3 bases from J; bases unmatched to any gene: 5. DNA of the CDR3: TGTGCCAGCAGCTTCACGGGGGGGCCAACAGATACGCAGTATTTT. Translating it yields CASSFTGGPTDTQYF.

The V call is TRBV7-6, the J call TRBJ2-5, with TRBD1 matching over 7 bases. Losses at the gene ends were 2 bases for V and 1 base for J; bases not matched to a gene: 4. The germline V gene has CDR1 SGHVS and CDR2 FNYEAQ. The CDR3 contains 15 residues. The CDR3 region has the DNA TGTGCCAGCAGCTTACAATCAGGGGGCCAAGAGACCCAGTACTTC. This encodes CASSLQSGGQETQYF. The complete variable domain, with remaining parts taken from reference TRBV7-6 and TRBJ2-5, reads GAGVSQSPRYKVTKRGQDVALRCDPISGHVSLYWYRQALGQGPEFLTYFNYEAQQDKSGLPNDRFSAERPEGSISTLTIQRTEQRDSAMYRCASSLQSGGQETQYFGPGTRLLVL.

This clonotype showed up just a few times. The J gene is TRBJ1-1, the V gene TRBV5-1; D possibly corresponds to TRBD1 (6 bases). V lost 4 bases and J lost 0, with 13 bases in between. Germline V gene sequence: CDR1 SGHRS, CDR2 YFSETQ. The CDR3 extends over 15 amino acids. The DNA for the CDR3 is TGCGCCAGCAGCAGCGGACAGAGGTTGAACACTGAAGCTTTCTTT. Its protein product is CASSSGQRLNTEAFF.

CDR3 sequence reads: CASSAQIGSYEQYF. The DNA for the CDR3 is TGCGCCAGCAGCGCCCAAATAGGGTCCTACGAGCAGTACTTC. The rearrangement joins TRBV4-1 to TRBJ2-7; no definite D call. V lost 5 bases and J lost 1, with 12 bases in between. The CDR3 is 14 amino acids. Germline CDR1 MGHRA, CDR2 YSYEKL.

The genes are TRBV7-3 and TRBJ2-1; D is unclear. From germline, CDR1 is SGHTA and CDR2 FQGTGA. The CDR3 has 13 amino acids. V lost 4 bases, J lost 7 bases, and 11 bases lay in between. CDR3 bases: TGTGCCAGCAGCTCGGTGTACGGGAATGAGCAGTTCTTC. Protein sequence: CASSSVYGNEQFF.

Concerning this clonotype itself: The junction departs from germline at one end; a sequencing error may be responsible. V gene TRBV20-1 combines with J gene TRBJ2-5, with D hard to call. Germline CDR1 and CDR2: DFQATT and SNEGSKA (reference sequence). This CDR3 has 11 amino acids. The CDR3 loop is CCAKSLETQYF. CDR3 sequence (DNA): TGCTGTGCTAAGAGTTTGGAGACCCAGTACTTC.